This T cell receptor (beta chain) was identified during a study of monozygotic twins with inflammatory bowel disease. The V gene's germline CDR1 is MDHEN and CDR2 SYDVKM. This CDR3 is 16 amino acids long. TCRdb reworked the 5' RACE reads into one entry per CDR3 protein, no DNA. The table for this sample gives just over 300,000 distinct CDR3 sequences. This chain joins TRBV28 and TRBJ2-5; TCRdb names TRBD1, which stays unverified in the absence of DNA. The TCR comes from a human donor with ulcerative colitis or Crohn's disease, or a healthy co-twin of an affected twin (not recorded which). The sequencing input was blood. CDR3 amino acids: CASSYFVRGRAETQYF.